Listed below are T cell receptor beta chains from one sample, sequenced in a study of shared clonotypes between healthy human individuals. Profiling relied on immunoSEQ multiplex PCR, and the TCRdb table lists in-frame clones only, not all of them. Among over 2 million clones listed, about 94% were seen once. What was sequenced was naive CD8+ T cells sorted from blood. The receptors were gathered from a man between 18 and 35 years old in good health. CDR3s include the opening cysteine and the closing phenylalanine or tryptophan. The D gene is left open where the match is weak. Clone size is shown for a subset of rows, as once, few, many or a class of expanded clone.

TRBJ2-5	TRBV11-2	once	TRBD2	TGTGCCAGCAGCTTAGTGGTAGCGGGGCAAGAGACCCAGTACTTC	CASSLVVAGQETQYF
TRBJ1-1	TRBV9	-	-	TGTGCCAGCAGCGCCCACCCGGGGGCCATGAACACTGAAGCTTTCTTT	CASSAHPGAMNTEAFF
TRBJ1-6	TRBV6-1	-	-	TGTGCCAGCAGTGGAGGGGGACCCCTCCACTTT	CASSGGGPLHF
TRBJ2-7	TRBV9	-	-	TGTGCCAGCAGCGTAGTCGGTTCAGTTGGGGACGAGCAGTACTTC	CASSVVGSVGDEQYF
TRBJ1-2	TRBV6-6	-	-	TGTGCCAGCTGGGTGGGGGGTGGCTATGGCTACACCTTC	CASWVGGGYGYTF
TRBJ2-3	TRBV2	-	TRBD1	TGTGCCAGAACCGGGACAGGGGGCACTGATACGCAGTATTTT	CARTGTGGTDTQYF
TRBJ1-2	TRBV19	once	-	TGTGCCAGTAGCCCGGGAGCCCTTGGCTACACCTTC	CASSPGALGYTF
TRBJ1-1	TRBV9	-	-	TGTGCCAGCAGCGGAGACGTGAAGACACTGAACACTGAAGCTTTCTTT	CASSGDVKTLNTEAFF
TRBJ2-7	TRBV11-2	-	TRBD2	TGTGCCAGCAGCTTCGGGACTAGCTCGTACGAGCAGTACTTC	CASSFGTSSYEQYF
TRBJ2-7	TRBV5-1	-	-	TGCGCCAGCAGCTTGCGGCAGGGTCACAGGTACGAGCAGTACTTC	CASSLRQGHRYEQYF
TRBJ2-3	TRBV2	-	TRBD2	TGTGCCATCAACGGACTAGCGGGGGGGCGTGGCACAGATACGCAGTATTTT	CAINGLAGGRGTDTQYF
TRBJ2-7	TRBV2	few	-	TGTGCCAGCAGTTCGGGACTCTACGAGCAGTACTTC	CASSSGLYEQYF
TRBJ1-1	TRBV5-6	once	-	TGTGCCAGCAGCGCGGGTTCCGGCACTGAAGCTTTCTTT	CASSAGSGTEAFF
TRBJ2-7	TRBV28	many	-	TGTGCCAGCAGTTTGAGAAACGCCTACGAGCAGTACTTC	CASSLRNAYEQYF
TRBJ2-5	TRBV27	-	-	TGTGCCAGCAGTTTATGGGCGGATCAAGAGACCCAGTACTTC	CASSLWADQETQYF
TRBJ2-3	TRBV5-4	-	-	TGTGCCAGCAGCTTGGACAGGGAGATAGATACGCAGTATTTT	CASSLDREIDTQYF
TRBJ2-5	TRBV5-4	once	-	TGTGCCAGCAGCTTGGCCCTGGGGGGAGAGACCCAGTACTTC	CASSLALGGETQYF
TRBJ2-3	TRBV9	-	-	TGTGCCAGCAGCCAGGGGACTGCTAGCACAGATACGCAGTATTTT	CASSQGTASTDTQYF
TRBJ1-1	TRBV6-1	-	-	TGTGCCAGCAGCCCAGGGGAGGGGGTGAACACTGAAGCTTTCTTT	CASSPGEGVNTEAFF
TRBJ2-1	TRBV10-3	-	TRBD2	TGTGCCATCTCACTAGCGGGAAACAATGAGCAGTTCTTC	CAISLAGNNEQFF
TRBJ2-4	TRBV14	-	-	TGTGCCAGCAGCCAAGATCGTCACGGGGGTGAAAACATTCAGTACTTC	CASSQDRHGGENIQYF
TRBJ2-7	TRBV2	-	-	TGTGCCAGCACGGCCGAGGCCGGGCAGGGTTACGAGCAGTACTTC	CASTAEAGQGYEQYF
TRBJ2-7	TRBV7-9	-	TRBD1	TGTGCCAGCAGCCCAGGACAGGGGGCTCGCTACGAGCAGTACTTC	CASSPGQGARYEQYF
TRBJ2-1	TRBV13	-	TRBD2	TGTGCCAGCAGGTCTAGCGGGAACTTCTACAATGAGCAGTTCTTC	CASRSSGNFYNEQFF
TRBJ2-2	TRBV29-1	once	-	TGCAGTGCGCCGGACGCGAACACCGGGGAGCTGTTTTTT	CSAPDANTGELFF
TRBJ2-3	TRBV19	once	-	TGTGCCAGTAGTATAGGGGCGGGGCGCACAGATACGCAGTATTTT	CASSIGAGRTDTQYF
TRBJ1-1	TRBV6-5	-	-	TGTGCCAGCAGTTACAGGGAAGGAAACACTGAAGCTTTCTTT	CASSYREGNTEAFF
TRBJ2-7	TRBV27	-	TRBD2	TGTGCCAGCAGTTCTCGGACTAGCGGAACCTACGAGCAGTACTTC	CASSSRTSGTYEQYF
TRBJ2-7	TRBV7-9	-	-	TGTGCCAGCAGCTTAGATGGGATTCCGGGGGACGAGCAGTACTTC	CASSLDGIPGDEQYF
TRBJ2-7	TRBV5-6	-	-	TGTGCCAGCAGCTTGGCGACAGCATCCTACGAGCAGTACTTC	CASSLATASYEQYF
TRBJ2-2	TRBV5-6	-	TRBD1	TGTGCCAGCAGCGGGGGACAGGCGGACACCGGGGAGCTGTTTTTT	CASSGGQADTGELFF
TRBJ2-2	TRBV9	once	-	TGTGCCAGCAGTGGGAACACCGGGGAGCTGTTTTTT	CASSGNTGELFF
TRBJ2-1	TRBV2	-	-	TGTGCCAGCAGTACGGTCTCCTACAATGAGCAGTTCTTC	CASSTVSYNEQFF
TRBJ2-7	TRBV4-1	-	-	TGCGCCAGCAGCCAAGTAATGACAGGCGCAAACGAGCAGTACTTC	CASSQVMTGANEQYF
TRBJ2-1	TRBV7-2	-	TRBD1	TGTGCCAGCAGCTTCAGACAGGGGGCCTACAATGAGCAGTTCTTC	CASSFRQGAYNEQFF
TRBJ2-1	TRBV7-2	-	TRBD2	TGTGCCAGCAGCTCGTCACTAGCGGGAGATGAGCAGTTCTTC	CASSSSLAGDEQFF
TRBJ2-1	TRBV7-6	-	TRBD1	TGTGCCAGCAGCTTAAGACAGGGAGATAACAATGAGCAGTTCTTC	CASSLRQGDNNEQFF
TRBJ2-2	TRBV9	-	-	TGTGCCAGCAGCGATGTCCAGGAGGCGAGCGGGGAGCTGTTTTTT	CASSDVQEASGELFF
TRBJ1-1	TRBV5-4	-	-	TGTGCCAGCAGCCGAGCTGACGTCACTGAAGCTTTCTTT	CASSRADVTEAFF
TRBJ1-1	TRBV4-1	-	-	TGCGCCAGCAGCCACGTGGAGAGGGACCAAATGAACACTGAAGCTTTCTTT	CASSHVERDQMNTEAFF
TRBJ1-1	TRBV6-5	-	-	TGTGCCAGCAGTTACGGGGTGATCACTGAGGACACTGAAGCTTTCTTT	CASSYGVITEDTEAFF
TRBJ1-1	TRBV7-9	-	-	TGTGCCAGCACCTCAAGGGAGGGGATGAACACTGAAGCTTTCTTT	CASTSREGMNTEAFF
TRBJ2-1	TRBV4-3	-	-	TGCGCCAGCAGCCAAGATGGGCGGGGCAATGAGCAGTTCTTC	CASSQDGRGNEQFF
TRBJ1-1	TRBV5-6	-	-	TGTGCCAGCAGCTTGGAAGGACTGTTAGACTTGAACACTGAAGCTTTCTTT	CASSLEGLLDLNTEAFF
TRBJ2-1	TRBV4-1	-	-	TGCGCCAGCAGCCAAGCGGGGAGCTACAATGAGCAGTTCTTC	CASSQAGSYNEQFF
TRBJ1-1	TRBV2	-	-	TGTGCCAGCAGTGAAGCGTTCGGCTACACTGAAGCTTTCTTT	CASSEAFGYTEAFF
TRBJ2-2	TRBV7-2	-	TRBD2	TGTGCCAGCAGCTCGCTCCCGCGGGGGGTCCTCACCGGGGAGCTGTTTTTT	CASSSLPRGVLTGELFF
TRBJ2-1	TRBV5-6	-	-	TGTGCCAGCAGCTCTTATGTAGCGTGGAATGAGCAGTTCTTC	CASSSYVAWNEQFF
TRBJ1-5	TRBV28	once	TRBD1	TGTGCCAGCAGTTCACCGACAGGGGACTACGGCAATCAGCCCCAGCATTTT	CASSSPTGDYGNQPQHF
TRBJ2-7	TRBV27	few	-	TGTGCCAGCAGTCACGGTGGCCTCGAGCAGTACTTC	CASSHGGLEQYF